The rows below give T cell receptor beta chains drawn from one sample of a study of blood T cell repertoires in COVID-19. TCRdb's table, derived via immunoSEQ multiplex PCR, lists solely in-frame clones and lacks some. The sample holds approximately 37,000 clones, around nine tenths seen once. The sample consisted of peripheral blood. All receptors derive from a man in his forties or fifties with active COVID-19. Each CDR3 is given with its conserved first and last residue. The D gene is left open where the match is weak.

V gene,D gene,J gene,CDR3 protein
TRBV28,NA,TRBJ1-2,CASSSGNYGYTF
TRBV5-1,NA,TRBJ1-1,CASSLVGREETEAFF
TRBV13,NA,TRBJ2-1,CASSLGNGADNEQFF
TRBV5-5,NA,TRBJ1-2,CASSLDRNGGYTF
TRBV3-1/TRBV3-2,TRBD1,TRBJ1-2,CASSRMGTGNGYTF
TRBV6-2/TRBV6-3,TRBD2,TRBJ2-1,CASSSGRSYNEQFF
TRBV7-9,TRBD1,TRBJ2-2,CASSRYGTGGAGELFF
TRBV28,TRBD1,TRBJ2-7,CASSAPGQTYEQYF
TRBV29-1,NA,TRBJ2-7,CSVSPTAVREQYF
TRBV9,NA,TRBJ2-1,CASSVEGGILAAPYNEQFF
TRBV7-8,NA,TRBJ1-2,CASSLAVANYGYTF
TRBV19,NA,TRBJ2-3,CATQNRRSTDTQYF
TRBV15,TRBD1,TRBJ2-1,CATSGRTGTSYNEQFF
TRBV18,TRBD1,TRBJ2-7,CASSPGTGGSYEQYF
TRBV11-3,TRBD2,TRBJ2-3,CASSSVGGGADTQYF
TRBV24-1,NA,TRBJ2-3,CATSPRGDTQYF
TRBV7-2,TRBD2,TRBJ2-1,CASSSIAGAGNEQFF
TRBV7-2,TRBD2,TRBJ2-1,CASSLYSGTYNEQFF
TRBV6-5,TRBD1,TRBJ1-3,CASNNKGTAGNTIYF
TRBV20-1,NA,TRBJ1-2,CSASAGAGYTF
TRBV19,TRBD1,TRBJ1-2,CASSRAGQRAINYGYTF
TRBV3-1/TRBV3-2,NA,TRBJ1-4,CASSQVLTNKGGKLFF
TRBV7-9,NA,TRBJ1-1,CASSDGGTEAFF
TRBV24-1,NA,TRBJ2-7,CATSDLRGASYEQYF
TRBV28,TRBD1,TRBJ1-1,CASVGTDLGNTEAFF
TRBV9,TRBD2,TRBJ2-1,CASSNTHPGLAGTASYNEQFF
TRBV7-9,NA,TRBJ2-2,CASSYSRVGIHTGELFF
TRBV5-5,NA,TRBJ1-3,CASSLDRAGNTIYF
TRBV6-5,TRBD1,TRBJ2-7,CASWATGEIYEQYF
TRBV10-3,TRBD1,TRBJ1-6,CAISGDRNSSPLHF
TRBV6-5,TRBD2,TRBJ2-5,CASRSRGEGTQYF
TRBV30,NA,TRBJ2-3,CALTGRTDTQYF
TRBV4-2,TRBD1,TRBJ2-7,CASSQMAPGTGSYEQYF
TRBV9,TRBD2,TRBJ2-5,CASSVLGLAGTPQETQYF
TRBV21-1,NA,TRBJ2-5,CASSAGQGRETQYF
TRBV11-3,NA,TRBJ2-7,CASSFPTELSYEQYF
TRBV27,TRBD1,TRBJ2-5,CASGRDRKTQYF
TRBV6-2/TRBV6-3,NA,TRBJ2-7,CASSAGGYEQYF
TRBV6-5,NA,TRBJ2-3,CASSQAQVPSGQYF
TRBV5-1,NA,TRBJ2-7,CASSHGESTYEQYF
TRBV29-1,NA,TRBJ2-7,CSVVGGEFFEQYF
TRBV7-8,NA,TRBJ2-7,CASSLAGGYEQYF
TRBV2,NA,TRBJ2-7,CASKETQQSFYEQYF
TRBV7-8,NA,TRBJ2-1,CASSLGPGVNEQFF
TRBV6-2/TRBV6-3,TRBD2,TRBJ2-7,CASSSTSGIPLEQYF
TRBV5-1,NA,TRBJ2-7,CASSEDNYEQYF
TRBV19,NA,TRBJ2-7,CASSIGDKTSYEQYF
TRBV19,NA,TRBJ1-6,CASSGGQVLSPLHF
TRBV3-1/TRBV3-2,NA,TRBJ2-2,CASSPTNTGELFF
TRBV27,TRBD1,TRBJ1-6,CASILTGGGSPLHF
TRBV5-1,TRBD2,TRBJ2-7,CASSSIGGWPTEQYF
TRBV18,TRBD1,TRBJ1-3,CASSPGQPNSGNTIYF
TRBV14,NA,TRBJ1-2,CASSPRRGLNYGYTF
TRBV6-5,NA,TRBJ2-1,CASSLISAYNEQFF
TRBV15,TRBD2,TRBJ2-5,CATSRDVTSGRETQYF